Shown below are 16 T cell receptor beta chains from a single sample sequenced in a study of blood T cell repertoires in COVID-19. TCRdb's copy holds only in-frame clones and misses some; the assay was immunoSEQ multiplex PCR. The data contain about 170,000 clones, about 86% of them singletons. The sequenced sample was peripheral blood. The source of these receptors is a woman in her sixties or seventies who had recovered from COVID-19.

The rearrangement uses TRBV6-5 and TRBJ2-2, with TRBD2 identical over 7 bases. The CDR3 contains 12 residues. With V trimmed by 8 bases and J by 7 bases, 4 bases remained unmatched. CDR1 is MNHEY and CDR2 is SVGAGI in the germline V gene. The chain's CDR3 is CASWWEGGELFF. The CDR3 nucleotides read TGTGCCAGCTGGTGGGAGGGCGGGGAGCTGTTTTTT.

This chain connects TRBV18 to TRBJ1-1; TRBD1 matches at 12 bases. V was pared by 2 bases and J by 5 bases, with 6 bases of the junction left unmatched. CDR3 size: 16 residues. Germline V gives CDR1 KGHSH, CDR2 LQKENI. CDR3 in amino acids: CASSPGTGGRGTEAFF. The CDR3 coding sequence is TGTGCCAGCTCACCAGGGACAGGGGGCAGGGGGACTGAAGCTTTCTTT.

This chain uses TRBV7-9 with TRBJ1-1; no clear D. The V gene's germline CDR1 is SEHNR and CDR2 FQNEAQ (reference sequence). The CDR3 consists of 15 residues. Trimming took off 0 bases at V and 1 base at J, with 9 bases between the two ends. The DNA of the CDR3 is TGTGCCAGCAGCTTAGCTCGGGTGTCGAACACTGAAGCTTTCTTT. This codes for CASSLARVSNTEAFF.

In this sample, this clone turned up many times. The V gene is TRBV18, the J gene TRBJ1-2, with D uncertain. The CDR3 has 14 amino acids. V was clipped by 2 bases and J by 2 bases, with 9 bases between them. Germline CDR1 KGHSH, CDR2 LQKENI. CDR3 residues: CASSPGEVNYGYTF. The CDR3, as DNA: TGTGCCAGCTCACCAGGGGAGGTCAACTATGGCTACACCTTC.

This sequence joins TRBV7-9 and TRBJ1-1; D is possibly TRBD1 (6 bases). Germline CDR1 and CDR2: SEHNR and FQNEAQ (reference sequence). V lost 2 bases and J 4 bases, leaving 14 bases between the germline ends. This CDR3 is built from 15 residues. The CDR3 DNA sequence: TGTGCCAGCAGCTTATTCGGGGGGCGCGGCACTGAAGCTTTCTTT. Translated: CASSLFGGRGTEAFF. Filled out from reference TRBV7-9 and TRBJ1-1, the complete variable domain reads DTGVSQNPRHKITKRGQNVTFRCDPISEHNRLYWYRQTLGQGPEFLTYFQNEAQLEKSRLLSDRFSAERPKGSFSTLEIQRTEQGDSAMYLCASSLFGGRGTEAFFGQGTRLTVV.

The J gene is TRBJ2-5, the V gene TRBV5-1; TRBD2 is a possible D gene (5 bases). CDR1 is SGHRS and CDR2 is YFSETQ in the germline V gene. CDR3 length equals 12 residues. V lost 5 bases and J lost 5, with 10 bases in between. This chain's CDR3 is CASRLRRETQYF. The CDR3 nucleotides are TGCGCCAGCAGGTTGAGGAGGGAGACCCAGTACTTC.

This rearrangement joins TRBV12-5 to TRBJ2-2; 12 positions agree with TRBD1. The CDR3 length is 16 residues. Germline V gene lookup returns CDR1 LGHNT and CDR2 FRNRAP. Trimming cost V 6 bases and J 7 bases; bases outside gene matches: 9. CDR3 sequence (DNA): TGTGCTAGTGGCCCCGGGGGGACAGGGGGCGTCGGGGAGCTGTTTTTT. Translated: CASGPGGTGGVGELFF.

This chain links TRBV6-1 with TRBJ2-3; 10 positions match TRBD2. The length of the CDR3 is 17 residues. Germline CDR1 and CDR2: MNHNS and SASEGT. The ends lost 3 bases at V and 6 bases at J; junction bases unmatched: 12. DNA of the CDR3: TGTGCCAGCAGTGATTGGGCTAGCGGGAGCCCCACGGATACGCAGTATTTT. Protein: CASSDWASGSPTDTQYF.

This rearrangement joins TRBV5-4 to TRBJ2-3; D is undetermined. Germline V CDR1 and CDR2: SGHNT, YYREEE (reference sequence). V dropped 2 bases and J dropped 0 bases, with 10 bases sitting between them. The CDR3 is 15 residues long. CDR3 nucleotides: TGTGCCAGCAGCTTACGGTCGCCTAGCACAGATACGCAGTATTTT. Translated: CASSLRSPSTDTQYF. Variable domain in full (rest from reference TRBV5-4 and TRBJ2-3): ETGVTQSPTHLIKTRGQQVTLRCSSQSGHNTVSWYQQALGQGPQFIFQYYREEENGRGNFPPRFSGLQFPNYSSELNVNALELDDSALYLCASSLRSPSTDTQYFGPGTRLTVL.

With respect to this clone: Compared with germline, one end of the junction differs, possibly owing to a read error. The chain carries TRBV7-2 and TRBJ2-3; tentatively, D is TRBD2 (6 bases). Germline-derived CDR1 and CDR2 are SGHTA and FQGNSA. The CDR3 spans 15 residues. CDR3 bases: TGTGCCAGCAGCCTAGCGCTTACTAGCACAGATACGCAGTATTTT. The encoded protein is CASSLALTSTDTQYF. Together with reference TRBV7-2 and TRBJ2-3, the CDR3 gives the full variable domain: GAGVSQSPSNKVTEKGKDVELRCDPISGHTALYWYRQSLGQGLEFLIYFQGNSAPDKSGLPSDRFSAERTGGSVSTLTIQRTQQEDSAVYLCASSLALTSTDTQYFGPGTRLTVL.

The genes are TRBV4-2 and TRBJ1-3; TRBD1 matches 7 bases. Germline values: CDR1 LGHNA, CDR2 YNFKEQ. The junction had 10 bases not matched to a gene; V was cut back by 2 bases and J by 0 bases. This CDR3 is built from 18 residues. CDR3 DNA sequence: TGTGCCAGCAGCCAATGGTTGGGACAGACCCACTCTGGAAACACCATATATTTT. This translates into CASSQWLGQTHSGNTIYF.

The chain is built from TRBV5-1 and TRBJ1-3, with 9 bases identical to TRBD1. Germline-derived CDR1 and CDR2 are SGHRS and YFSETQ. CDR3 length equals 15 residues. The trim removed 7 bases at V and 3 bases at J, leaving 8 bases unmatched. Here the CDR3 reads CASHTGGAGGNTIYF. As DNA, the CDR3 is TGCGCCAGCCACACAGGGGGCGCGGGTGGAAACACCATATATTTT.

CDR3 sequence (DNA): TGTGCCAGCAGTGATTTCGGCAGGGGCTATGGCTACACCTTC. Its translation is CASSDFGRGYGYTF. The J gene is TRBJ1-2, the V gene TRBV2; maybe TRBD1 (6 bases). Trimming left V 3 bases short and J 4 bases short, with 12 bases between. Per germline, CDR1 SNHLY and CDR2 FYNNEI. This CDR3 spans 14 amino acids.

This clone was seen a single time. The chain has TRBV28 and TRBJ1-5; TRBD1 agrees at 7 bases. V lost 7 bases, J lost 2 bases, and 8 bases stayed unmatched. The CDR3 totals 15 residues. CDR1 is MDHEN and CDR2 is SYDVKM in the germline V gene. This CDR3 is CASTETGRGNQPQHF. CDR3 nucleotide sequence: TGTGCCAGCACCGAGACAGGGCGGGGCAATCAGCCCCAGCATTTT.

The chain has TRBV7-2 and TRBJ2-6; weak D call: TRBD2 (6 bases). Per germline, CDR1 SGHTA and CDR2 FQGNSA. The CDR3 has 15 amino acids. Trimming took 5 bases from V and 0 from J, leaving 8 bases between them. Here the CDR3 reads CASSPGGSGANVLTF. DNA of the CDR3: TGTGCCAGCAGCCCCGGGGGCTCTGGGGCCAACGTCCTGACTTTC.

J is TRBJ2-1 and V is TRBV5-1, with 7 positions matching TRBD1. There are 15 residues in the CDR3. In germline, CDR1 is SGHRS, CDR2 YFSETQ. Trimming removed 0 bases from V and 4 bases from J; junction bases left unmatched: 4. As DNA, the CDR3 is TGCGCCAGCAGCTTGGGACCGGGACAGTACAATGAGCAGTTCTTC. Amino acids: CASSLGPGQYNEQFF. The whole variable domain, remainder taken from reference TRBV5-1 and TRBJ2-1, is KAGVTQTPRYLIKTRGQQVTLSCSPISGHRSVSWYQQTPGQGLQFLFEYFSETQRNKGNFPGRFSGRQFSNSRSEMNVSTLELGDSALYLCASSLGPGQYNEQFFGPGTRLTVL.